The 24 T cell receptor beta chains below were found in one sample sequenced in a study of blood T cell repertoires in COVID-19. TCRdb keeps only in-frame clones here, not all; method: immunoSEQ multiplex PCR. This repertoire shows some 150,000 clones, about four fifths found once; its top ten account for around 1.4%. The sample was peripheral blood. These receptors all come from a human donor in a cohort sampled during active COVID-19.

The chain carries TRBV28 and TRBJ2-4, with TRBD2 matching over 8 bases. The germline gives CDR1 MDHEN, CDR2 SYDVKM. Unmatched junction bases numbered 9, after V lost 5 bases and J lost 0 bases. This CDR3 comprises 17 residues. CDR3 bases: TGTGCCAGCAGTCCCCGGGGGGGAAGTCAAGCCAAAAACATTCAGTACTTC. It specifies CASSPRGGSQAKNIQYF.

The chain has TRBV14 and TRBJ2-7, with 10 nucleotides matching TRBD2. Germline CDR1 is SGHDN and CDR2 is FVKESK. The CDR3 spans 15 residues. V gave up 0 bases and J gave up 3 bases; unmatched junction bases: 2. The CDR3 is CASSQELAGGYEQYF. DNA for the CDR3: TGTGCCAGCAGCCAAGAATTAGCGGGAGGCTACGAGCAGTACTTC.

This sequence joins TRBV7-2 and TRBJ2-5; 10 bases align to TRBD2. Germline loops: CDR1 SGHTA, CDR2 FQGNSA. J gave up 4 bases and V 5 bases, and 13 bases lay outside the gene matches. The CDR3 contains 17 residues. The CDR3 DNA reads TGTGCCAGCAGCCCCTGGGATAGCGGGAGGAGAGGAGAGACCCAGTACTTC. This gives the protein CASSPWDSGRRGETQYF.

The chain has TRBV6-2 or TRBV6-3 and TRBJ1-1; the D is unclear. The CDR3 extends over 13 amino acids. V lost 6 bases and J 1 base, leaving 9 bases between the germline ends. Germline CDR1 MNHEY, CDR2 SVGEGT. The CDR3 DNA sequence: TGTGCCAGCAGCCCCTTGTGGAACACTGAAGCTTTCTTT. Amino acids: CASSPLWNTEAFF.

The J gene is TRBJ1-3, the V gene TRBV29-1; D is possibly TRBD1 (5 bases). Germline CDR1 reads SQVTM; CDR2 reads ANQGSEA. The V and J ends lost 3 bases and 4 bases respectively, with 13 bases between them. The CDR3 runs 14 residues. In nucleotides, the CDR3 is TGCAGCGTTGATCGCCAGGGAGGCGGAAACACCATATATTTT. This sequence encodes CSVDRQGGGNTIYF.

The chain is built from TRBV5-1 and TRBJ2-7, with TRBD1 matching 10 bases. This CDR3 is 13 amino acids long. Losses at the gene ends were 5 bases for V and 4 bases for J; bases not matched to a gene: 3. CDR1 and CDR2 (germline): SGHRS, YFSETQ. The CDR3 spells CASRTGGSYEQYF. CDR3 sequence (DNA): TGCGCCAGCAGGACAGGGGGCTCATACGAGCAGTACTTC.

The chain employs TRBV7-2 and TRBJ1-1, with a tentative D call TRBD1 (5 bases). Trimming took 2 bases from V and 0 from J, leaving 16 bases between them. This CDR3 region has 17 residues. Germline V CDR1 and CDR2: SGHTA, FQGNSA. The CDR3 coding sequence is TGTGCCAGCAGCTTATCAGCGGGGGTAGTCATGAACACTGAAGCTTTCTTT. Its translation is CASSLSAGVVMNTEAFF. The variable domain in full, with the rest retrieved from reference TRBV7-2 and TRBJ1-1, is GAGVSQSPSNKVTEKGKDVELRCDPISGHTALYWYRQSLGQGLEFLIYFQGNSAPDKSGLPSDRFSAERTGGSVSTLTIQRTQQEDSAVYLCASSLSAGVVMNTEAFFGQGTRLTVV.

In this sample, this clone turned up a few times. This sequence joins TRBV5-1 and TRBJ1-1; tentatively, D is TRBD1 (5 bases). Trimming pared 0 bases from V and 8 bases from J, leaving 20 bases between. The length of the CDR3 is 16 residues. Per germline, CDR1 SGHRS and CDR2 YFSETQ. The CDR3 is CASSLGSGKFVREAFF. The CDR3 DNA sequence: TGCGCCAGCAGCTTGGGGTCAGGGAAGTTTGTTAGGGAAGCTTTCTTT. Supplemented by reference TRBV5-1 and TRBJ1-1, the full variable domain reads KAGVTQTPRYLIKTRGQQVTLSCSPISGHRSVSWYQQTPGQGLQFLFEYFSETQRNKGNFPGRFSGRQFSNSRSEMNVSTLELGDSALYLCASSLGSGKFVREAFFGQGTRLTVV.

V is TRBV5-4 and J is TRBJ2-3; TRBD2 agrees at 15 bases. The ends lost 4 bases at V and 5 bases at J; junction bases unmatched: 8. Germline-derived CDR1 and CDR2 are SGHNT and YYREEE (reference sequence). The CDR3 has 17 residues. The CDR3 loop reads CASSRQMGLAGGDTQYF. DNA of the CDR3: TGTGCCAGCAGCAGACAAATGGGACTAGCGGGAGGAGATACGCAGTATTTT.

The V gene is TRBV19, the J gene TRBJ2-1; possible D gene TRBD2, 7 bases. The V and J ends lost 7 bases and 0 bases respectively, with 13 bases between them. Germline V lookup: CDR1 LNHDA, CDR2 SQIVND (reference sequence). The CDR3 sequence is 15 residues long. The CDR3 is CASTEGGDSYNEQFF. The CDR3 nucleotides are TGTGCCAGTACGGAAGGGGGGGACTCCTACAATGAGCAGTTCTTC.

The V gene is TRBV29-1, the J gene TRBJ2-5; D unresolved. This CDR3 comprises 13 residues. V lost 0 bases, J lost 6 bases, and 11 bases lay in between. Germline CDR1 is SQVTM and CDR2 is ANQGSEA. The chain's CDR3 is CSVEDLGRKTQYF. DNA for the CDR3: TGCAGCGTTGAAGATTTGGGCAGAAAGACCCAGTACTTC.

This clone was found once. The chain couples TRBV3-1 (or the pseudogene TRBV3-2) to TRBJ2-5; maybe TRBD2 (6 bases). This CDR3 is built from 14 residues. V shed 7 bases and J shed 9 bases, with 21 bases lying between them. The germline V gene has CDR1 LGHDT and CDR2 YNNKEL (reference sequence). In DNA form, the CDR3 reads TGTGCCAGCACCCCGGGACCAAGGACGGGGGCCCAGTACTTC. It yields the protein CASTPGPRTGAQYF.

CDR3 bases: TGTGCCAGTAGTATGGGTGCAGGGGGGTTCCACGAGCAGTACTTC. As protein: CASSMGAGGFHEQYF. The chain links TRBV19 to TRBJ2-7; D might be TRBD1 (7 bases). Deletions cut 3 bases from V and 5 bases from J, with 17 bases between. The V gene's germline CDR1 is LNHDA and CDR2 SQIVND (reference sequence). This CDR3 contains 15 residues.

The chain employs TRBV6-5 and TRBJ2-1, with 8 bases fitting TRBD1. The CDR3 loop spans 13 amino acids. Trimming cost V 4 bases and J 6 bases; bases outside gene matches: 2. Germline-derived CDR1 and CDR2 are MNHEY and SVGAGI. The CDR3 loop reads CASSSDRANEQFF. DNA of the CDR3: TGTGCCAGCAGTTCGGACAGGGCCAATGAGCAGTTCTTC.

This chain's CDR3 is CASSPDGRQGASLHF. CDR3 sequence (DNA): TGTGCCAGCAGCCCAGACGGACGACAGGGGGCATCCCTCCACTTT. V gene TRBV9 combines with J gene TRBJ1-6; 10 bases match TRBD1. CDR1 is SGDLS and CDR2 is YYNGEE in the germline V gene. There are 15 residues in the CDR3. The V and J ends lost 4 bases and 14 bases, in that order; junction bases with no gene match: 12.

The chain combines TRBV6-5 with TRBJ1-1, with a possible D match to TRBD1 (5 bases). The ends were cut back, 0 bases at V and 11 bases at J, with 13 bases in the middle. The CDR3 has 13 residues. Germline V CDR1 and CDR2: MNHEY, SVGAGI. CDR3 loop: CASSYSSGGGAFF. In DNA form, the CDR3 reads TGTGCCAGCAGTTACTCGTCCGGGGGAGGGGCTTTCTTT.

As DNA, the CDR3 is TGTGCCAGCAGCTTGATCACTTACTACAATGAGCAGTTCTTC. Translated: CASSLITYYNEQFF. The rearrangement uses TRBV5-8 and TRBJ2-1; D remains ambiguous. This CDR3 spans 14 amino acids. The germline CDR1 and CDR2 sequences are SGHTS and YDEGEE. V lost 1 base and J 3 bases, leaving 8 bases between the germline ends.

The rearrangement joins TRBV3-1 (or the pseudogene TRBV3-2) to TRBJ1-4; TRBD1 matches at 11 bases. The germline V gene encodes CDR1 LGHDT and CDR2 YNNKEL (reference sequence). This CDR3 region has 14 residues. V lost 6 bases, J lost 8 bases, and 5 bases stayed unmatched. CDR3 coding DNA: TGTGCCAGCAGGAGGACAGGGGGCAGGGAAAAACTGTTTTTT. Its protein product is CASRRTGGREKLFF.

The V and J genes are TRBV9 and TRBJ1-4; the match to TRBD1 covers 12 bases. In germline, CDR1 is SGDLS, CDR2 YYNGEE. The J segment lost 8 bases and the V segment lost 4 bases, leaving 9 bases of the junction unmatched. CDR3 length equals 16 residues. The CDR3: CASSKGPGQGAEKLFF. CDR3 DNA: TGTGCCAGCAGCAAGGGACCGGGACAGGGGGCCGAAAAACTGTTTTTT.

The chain carries TRBV21-1 and TRBJ2-5; the table's D call, TRBD2, was not checked against the DNA. TRBV21-1 is a known pseudogene. There are 16 residues in the CDR3. The CDR3 sequence is CASSKVSGRARKTQYF. The CDR3, as DNA: TGTGCCAGCAGCAAAGTTAGCGGGAGGGCCAGAAAGACCCAGTACTTC.

The J gene is TRBJ1-6, the V gene TRBV28; D possibly corresponds to TRBD1 (5 bases). The V gene lost 5 bases and the J gene lost 9 bases, with 32 bases spanning the gap. Germline CDR1 and CDR2: MDHEN and SYDVKM. This CDR3 contains 20 residues. CDR3 sequence reads: CASSPPGTGGRLGPTSPLHF. Written as DNA, the CDR3 is TGTGCCAGCAGTCCCCCGGGCACAGGTGGGCGCTTGGGTCCCACTTCACCCCTCCACTTT. The full variable domain, with the rest looked up from reference TRBV28 and TRBJ1-6, is DVKVTQSSRYLVKRTGEKVFLECVQDMDHENMFWYRQDPGLGLRLIYFSYDVKMKEKGDIPEGYSVSREKKERFSLILESASTNQTSMYLCASSPPGTGGRLGPTSPLHFGNGTRLTVT.

This clone was counted once. The chain has TRBV18 and TRBJ1-1; 9 positions match TRBD1. The trim removed 3 bases at V and 13 bases at J, leaving 9 bases unmatched. The CDR3 has 13 residues. Germline values: CDR1 KGHSH, CDR2 LQKENI. The CDR3 region has the DNA TGTGCCAGCTCACCGGGACAGGGAGAGGTTTTTTTCTTT. The encoded protein is CASSPGQGEVFFF. The full variable domain, in which reference TRBV18 and TRBJ1-1 provide the parts outside the CDR3, is NAGVMQNPRHLVRRRGQEARLRCSPMKGHSHVYWYRQLPEEGLKFMVYLQKENIIDESGMPKERFSAEFPKEGPSILRIQQVVRGDSAAYFCASSPGQGEVFFFGQGTRLTVV.

The chain combines TRBV6-5 with TRBJ2-7, with unresolved D. The V end was cut by 6 bases, the J end by 2 bases, with 11 bases between. The length of the CDR3 is 13 residues. Looked up from germline, CDR1 is MNHEY and CDR2 is SVGAGI. The CDR3 protein is CASRPAATYEQYF. For the CDR3, the DNA is TGTGCCAGCAGACCCGCGGCCACCTACGAGCAGTACTTC.

CDR3 loop: CASSHTSGWSSYNEQFF. The CDR3 DNA is TGTGCCAGCAGCCATACTAGCGGATGGAGCTCCTACAATGAGCAGTTCTTC. The genes are TRBV3-1 (or the pseudogene TRBV3-2) and TRBJ2-1; TRBD2 matches at 8 bases. V shed 3 bases and J 0 bases; nucleotides not matched to a gene: 7. The CDR3 spans 17 residues. CDR1 and CDR2 from the germline V gene are LGHDT and YNNKEL (reference sequence).